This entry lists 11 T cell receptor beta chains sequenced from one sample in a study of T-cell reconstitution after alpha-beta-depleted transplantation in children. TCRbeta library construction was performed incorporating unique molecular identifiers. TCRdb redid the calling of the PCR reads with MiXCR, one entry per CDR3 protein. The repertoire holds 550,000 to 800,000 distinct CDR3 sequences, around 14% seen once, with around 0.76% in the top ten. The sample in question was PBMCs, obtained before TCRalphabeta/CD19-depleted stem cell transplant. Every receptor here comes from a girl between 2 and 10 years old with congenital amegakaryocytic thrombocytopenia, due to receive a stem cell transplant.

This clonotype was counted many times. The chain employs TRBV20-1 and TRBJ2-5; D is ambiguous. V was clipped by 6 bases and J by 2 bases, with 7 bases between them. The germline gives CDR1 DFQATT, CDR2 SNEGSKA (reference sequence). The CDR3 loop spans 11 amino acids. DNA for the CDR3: TGCAGTGCCGGAACTCAAGAGACCCAGTACTTC. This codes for CSAGTQETQYF.

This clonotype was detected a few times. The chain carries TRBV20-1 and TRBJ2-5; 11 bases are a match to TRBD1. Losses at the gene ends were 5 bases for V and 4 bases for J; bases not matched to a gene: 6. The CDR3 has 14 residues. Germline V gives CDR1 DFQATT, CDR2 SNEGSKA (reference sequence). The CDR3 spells CSADGTGGRETQYF. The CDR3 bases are TGCAGTGCTGATGGGACAGGGGGGCGAGAGACCCAGTACTTC.

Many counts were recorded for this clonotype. The CDR3 reads CSAIAANTGELFF. In nucleotides, the CDR3 is TGCAGTGCTATAGCGGCGAACACCGGGGAGCTGTTTTTT. The V gene is TRBV20-1, the J gene TRBJ2-2; D might be TRBD2 (6 bases). V was pared by 4 bases and J by 0 bases, with 6 bases between. CDR3 size: 13 residues. Germline V gene lookup returns CDR1 DFQATT and CDR2 SNEGSKA (reference sequence).

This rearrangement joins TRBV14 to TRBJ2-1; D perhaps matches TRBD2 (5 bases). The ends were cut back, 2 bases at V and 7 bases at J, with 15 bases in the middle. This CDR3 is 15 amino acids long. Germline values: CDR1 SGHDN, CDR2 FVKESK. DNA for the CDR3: TGTGCCAGCAGCCAATTCGGCGGGCCAGGTAATGAGCAGTTCTTC. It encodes CASSQFGGPGNEQFF.

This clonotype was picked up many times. The CDR3 bases are TGTGCCACCAGTGATTGGGGGAGGGATACGCAGTATTTT. This codes for CATSDWGRDTQYF. The rearrangement links TRBV24-1 to TRBJ2-3; TRBD2 is a possible D gene (6 bases). The CDR3 covers 13 residues. From germline, CDR1 is KGHDR and CDR2 SFDVKD. Between the trimmed V and J ends, which lost 2 bases and 6 bases, there was a span of 8 bases.

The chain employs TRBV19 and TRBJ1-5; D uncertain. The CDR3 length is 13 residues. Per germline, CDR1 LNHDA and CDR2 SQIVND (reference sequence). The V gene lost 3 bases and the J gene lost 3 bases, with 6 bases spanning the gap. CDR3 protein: CASSISVNQPQHF. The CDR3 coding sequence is TGTGCCAGTAGTATCTCTGTCAATCAGCCCCAGCATTTT.

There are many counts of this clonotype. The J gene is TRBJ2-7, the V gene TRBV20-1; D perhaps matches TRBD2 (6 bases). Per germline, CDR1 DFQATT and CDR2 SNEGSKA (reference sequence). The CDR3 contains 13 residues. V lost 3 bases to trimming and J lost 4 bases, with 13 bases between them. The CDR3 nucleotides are TGCAGTGCTAGTCTTCCCGGGGGTTACGAGCAGTACTTC. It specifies CSASLPGGYEQYF.

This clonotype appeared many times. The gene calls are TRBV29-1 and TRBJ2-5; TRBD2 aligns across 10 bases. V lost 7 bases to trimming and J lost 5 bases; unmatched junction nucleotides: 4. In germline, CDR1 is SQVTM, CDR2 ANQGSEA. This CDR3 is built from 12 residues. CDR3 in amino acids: CSAGTSEETQYF. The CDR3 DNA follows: TGCAGCGCGGGGACTAGCGAGGAGACCCAGTACTTC.

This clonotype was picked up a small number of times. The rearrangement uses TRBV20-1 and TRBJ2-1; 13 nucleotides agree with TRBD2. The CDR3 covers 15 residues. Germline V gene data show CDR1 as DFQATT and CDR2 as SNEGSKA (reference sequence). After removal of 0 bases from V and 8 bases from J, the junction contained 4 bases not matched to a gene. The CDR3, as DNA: TGCAGTGCTAGAGATGGCGGACTAGCGGGAGATGAGCAGTTCTTC. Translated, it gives CSARDGGLAGDEQFF.

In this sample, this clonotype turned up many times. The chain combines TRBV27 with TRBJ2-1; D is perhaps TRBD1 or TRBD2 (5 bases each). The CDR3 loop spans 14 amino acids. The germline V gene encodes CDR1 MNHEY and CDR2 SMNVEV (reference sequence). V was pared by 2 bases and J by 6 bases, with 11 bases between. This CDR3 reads CASSLGTLLNEQFF. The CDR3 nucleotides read TGTGCCAGCAGTTTAGGGACCCTACTCAATGAGCAGTTCTTC.

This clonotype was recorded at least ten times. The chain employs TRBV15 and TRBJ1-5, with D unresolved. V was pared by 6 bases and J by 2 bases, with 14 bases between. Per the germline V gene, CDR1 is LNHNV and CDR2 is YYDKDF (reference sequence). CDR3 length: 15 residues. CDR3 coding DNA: TGTGCCACCAGTTACAACGACGGCCGCAATCAGCCCCAGCATTTT. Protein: CATSYNDGRNQPQHF.